This T cell receptor beta chain was retrieved from a study of T cell repertoires in cytomegalovirus infection. Findings of the study overall: HLA-C-restricted TCR beta clonotypes specific for CMV led the ex vivo response.

TCRdb processed the reads anew with MiXCR; each CDR3 protein has one entry. The repertoire includes around 740,000 distinct CDR3 sequences, approximately 40% of them detected once, and around 2.8% sits in the top ten. As to this clonotype: Antigen specificity is unknown.

With V trimmed by 2 bases and J by 3 bases, 6 bases remained unmatched. The CDR3 length is 16 residues. Germline CDR1 SGHDT, CDR2 YYEEEE. The chain employs TRBV5-6 and TRBJ2-3; 10 nucleotides line up with TRBD2. The clonotype comes from a human donor in good health (CMV status not recorded). Some clones in this sample may be carry-over from other donors' samples. Sequencing was done on a sample of PBMCs. CDR3 bases: TGTGCCAGCAGCTTCGAACTAGCGGGATTAACAGATACGCAGTATTTT. It codes for CASSFELAGLTDTQYF.